This T cell receptor beta chain was retrieved from a study of T cells after posttransplantation cyclophosphamide. Study observations and caveats: Recipient CMV seropositivity and CMV reactivation strongly tracked TRB clonality.

Peripheral blood was collected from the related graft donor on the marrow donation day. Measured with immunoSEQ multiplex PCR; TCRdb has only the in-frame clones, and not every one. Sampling found 35,000 to 45,000 clones, none seen once. From germline, CDR1 is MNHEY and CDR2 SVGAGI. The CDR3 is 15 residues long. V shed 6 bases and J shed 1 base, with 15 bases lying between them. There are many counts of this clone. Its antigen remains unknown. This clonotype originated in a man in his forties or fifties in good health, CMV-negative, and a related stem cell transplant donor. The chain has TRBV6-5 and TRBJ1-1, with D unresolved. What was sequenced was PBMCs. The chain's CDR3 is CASSLLGLQNTEAFF. The CDR3 bases are TGTGCCAGCAGCCTACTAGGCCTCCAGAACACTGAAGCTTTCTTT.